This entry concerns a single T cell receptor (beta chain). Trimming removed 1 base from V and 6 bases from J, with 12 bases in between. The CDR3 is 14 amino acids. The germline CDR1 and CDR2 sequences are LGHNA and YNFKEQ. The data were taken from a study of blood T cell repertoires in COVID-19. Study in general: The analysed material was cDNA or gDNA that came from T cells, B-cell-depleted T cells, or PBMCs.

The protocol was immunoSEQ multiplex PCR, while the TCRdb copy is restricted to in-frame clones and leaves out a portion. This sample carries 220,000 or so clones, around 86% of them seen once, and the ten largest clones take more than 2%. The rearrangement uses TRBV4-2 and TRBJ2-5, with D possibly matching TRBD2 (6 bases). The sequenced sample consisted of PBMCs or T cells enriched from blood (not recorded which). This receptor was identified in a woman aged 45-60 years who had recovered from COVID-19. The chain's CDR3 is CASSQGGVLKTQYF. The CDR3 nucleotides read TGTGCCAGCAGCCAAGGGGGGGTTCTAAAGACCCAGTACTTC.